The source of this T cell receptor beta chain is a study of early T cells in non-severe SARS-CoV-2 infection. Study as a whole: Unsorted whole blood bulk RNA was sequenced, with unpaired chains. Whole-study results and caveats: A preference for anti-spike CD8 responses marked VDJdb matching, which missed private and CD4 specificities.

This clonotype was detected many times. Its specificity is not known. The CDR3 spans 14 residues. Per germline, CDR1 MNHEY and CDR2 SVGAGI. V was cut by 4 bases and J by 3 bases, with 10 bases left in between. Tagging with unique molecular identifiers was applied to individual cDNA molecules. TCRdb used MiXCR to reprocess the 5' RACE reads, holding one entry per CDR3 protein. Here the sample spans roughly 69,000 distinct CDR3 sequences, roughly a tenth being singletons. Sequenced material: whole blood. The clonotype was recovered from an adult who was a healthcare worker with PCR-confirmed SARS-CoV-2 infection or an uninfected control (not recorded which). The chain joins TRBV6-5 to TRBJ1-3, with D tentatively TRBD1 (5 bases). Here the CDR3 reads CASSFQGHGNTIYF. The CDR3 DNA follows: TGTGCCAGCAGTTTCCAGGGTCATGGAAACACCATATATTTT.